This T cell receptor beta chain emerged from a study of cytomegalovirus exposure and HLA in healthy donors. Whole-study results and caveats: When the data were analyzed later, several of the most significant clusters appeared to be linked to common viral pathogens. The authors later found TCR association rates varying by HLA locus, with DRB1 most and HLA-C fewest. Some public TCRs appeared in many individuals, while most sequences were rare. Highly shared sequence variants in one cluster were likely a sequencing artifact.

The PCR contained 60 Vbeta and 13 Jbeta primers. This table comes from immunoSEQ multiplex PCR, and its TCRdb copy is limited to in-frame clones, with some not included. Its table lists 35,000 or so clones. Per germline, CDR1 SGDLS and CDR2 YYNGEE. This CDR3 comprises 16 residues. The J segment lost 5 bases and the V segment lost 3 bases, leaving 13 bases of the junction unmatched. As to this clone: Antigen unknown.

V usage is TRBV9 and J usage is TRBJ2-7; 8 bases are shared with TRBD2. This TCR derives from a middle-aged man in good health and CMV-seropositive. Source material: PBMCs. CDR3 DNA sequence: TGTGCCAGCAGCGCCATGACGGGAGGGCCGTTTGACGAGCAGTACTTC. It translates to CASSAMTGGPFDEQYF. Supplemented by reference TRBV9 and TRBJ2-7, the full variable domain reads DSGVTQTPKHLITATGQRVTLRCSPRSGDLSVYWYQQSLDQGLQFLIQYYNGEERAKGNILERFSAQQFPDLHSELNLSSLELGDSALYFCASSAMTGGPFDEQYFGPGTRLTVT.